This passage covers 20 T cell receptor beta chains from one sample sequenced in a study of cytomegalovirus exposure and HLA in healthy donors. The PCR contained 60 Vbeta and 13 Jbeta primers. Method: immunoSEQ multiplex PCR; TCRdb's copy keeps in-frame clones and lacks some. The table has about 190,000 clones, 70% to 75% seen once. Material: PBMCs. Receptors originate from a woman aged 25 to 39 in good health and CMV-seropositive.

This clone was picked up a small number of times. The chain is built from TRBV2 and TRBJ1-1; 7 bases line up with TRBD1. CDR1 and CDR2 (germline): SNHLY, FYNNEI. J gave up 6 bases and V 5 bases, and 9 bases lay outside the gene matches. CDR3 length: 14 amino acids. The CDR3 spells CASSTGAASPEAFF. CDR3 in DNA: TGTGCCAGCAGTACAGGGGCCGCGTCACCTGAAGCTTTCTTT. Looking up the rest from reference TRBV2 and TRBJ1-1 gives the full variable domain: EPEVTQTPSHQVTQMGQEVILRCVPISNHLYFYWYRQILGQKVEFLVSFYNNEISEKSEIFDDQFSVERPDGSNFTLKIRSTKLEDSAMYFCASSTGAASPEAFFGQGTRLTVV.

The V gene is TRBV18, the J gene TRBJ2-5; D remains unclear. The CDR3 totals 15 residues. Germline V gives CDR1 KGHSH, CDR2 LQKENI. Between the trimmed V and J ends, which lost 4 bases and 0 bases, there was a span of 12 bases. CDR3 sequence: CASSLGPPYQETQYF. In DNA form, the CDR3 reads TGTGCCAGCTCACTGGGCCCCCCGTACCAAGAGACCCAGTACTTC.

The chain carries TRBV7-6 and TRBJ2-7; TRBD1 might be the D (6 bases). Per germline, CDR1 SGHVS and CDR2 FNYEAQ. The CDR3 extends over 13 amino acids. Between the trimmed V and J ends, which lost 5 bases and 3 bases, there was a span of 11 bases. The CDR3 DNA sequence: TGTGCCAGCAGCGTCGGGACATTCTACGAGCAGTACTTC. Residues: CASSVGTFYEQYF.

This clone came up a few times. The sample carries other DNA sequences with the same CDR3. The chain links TRBV11-2 to TRBJ2-7, with D perhaps matching TRBD1 (7 bases). V lost 4 bases to trimming and J lost 1 base, with 17 bases between them. Germline CDR1 SGHAT, CDR2 FQNNGV. The CDR3 loop spans 16 amino acids. The CDR3 is CASSSHRGRGSYEQYF. CDR3 in DNA: TGTGCCAGCAGCTCCCACAGGGGACGGGGGTCCTACGAGCAGTACTTC.

This clone showed up just once. The chain is built from TRBV6-5 and TRBJ2-1; 7 positions match TRBD1. The CDR3 sequence is 14 residues long. Germline loops: CDR1 MNHEY, CDR2 SVGAGI. The V gene end was trimmed by 7 bases and the J gene end by 1 base; junction bases not matched to a gene: 4. CDR3 coding DNA: TGTGCCAGCAAAGGGGGCGGATCCTACAATGAGCAGTTCTTC. As protein: CASKGGGSYNEQFF.

V usage is TRBV19 and J usage is TRBJ2-1; the D gene is possibly TRBD2 (6 bases). From germline, CDR1 is LNHDA and CDR2 SQIVND (reference sequence). This CDR3 spans 17 amino acids. Trimming removed 3 bases from V and 0 bases from J, with 15 bases in between. Here the CDR3 DNA reads TGTGCCAGTAGTATGTCGGTGGCGGGAAGCTCCTACAATGAGCAGTTCTTC. Translation: CASSMSVAGSSYNEQFF.

The chain carries TRBV21-1 and TRBJ2-7; TRBD1 was called by the table and not checked on the DNA. TRBV21-1 is noted as a pseudogene. This CDR3 region has 12 residues. This chain's CDR3 is CARGQVTYEQYF. Written as DNA, the CDR3 is TGCGCCAGGGGACAGGTGACCTACGAGCAGTACTTC.

This clone was recorded only once. The chain recombines TRBV5-1 with TRBJ2-5, with TRBD1 matching 7 bases. J lost 0 bases, V lost 0 bases, and 2 bases had no gene match. This CDR3 has 15 residues. Germline-derived CDR1 and CDR2 are SGHRS and YFSETQ. CDR3 bases: TGCGCCAGCAGCTTGGGGGGACAGTACCAAGAGACCCAGTACTTC. Protein: CASSLGGQYQETQYF. The entire variable domain, with the rest obtained from reference TRBV5-1 and TRBJ2-5, is as follows: KAGVTQTPRYLIKTRGQQVTLSCSPISGHRSVSWYQQTPGQGLQFLFEYFSETQRNKGNFPGRFSGRQFSNSRSEMNVSTLELGDSALYLCASSLGGQYQETQYFGPGTRLLVL.

This clone was counted only a few times. This sample also contains other DNA sequences that code for the same CDR3. The chain combines TRBV27 with TRBJ1-2; 9 bases map to TRBD1. CDR3 length: 12 amino acids. The junction had 4 bases not matched to a gene; V was cut back by 6 bases and J by 8 bases. Germline assignment: CDR1 MNHEY and CDR2 SMNVEV (reference sequence). CDR3 residues: CASSDRGDGYTF. The CDR3 DNA follows: TGTGCCAGCAGCGACAGGGGGGACGGCTACACCTTC.

CDR3 sequence: CASSVQGGGADTQYF. The CDR3 bases are TGTGCCAGCAGTGTGCAGGGTGGCGGGGCAGATACGCAGTATTTT. The J gene is TRBJ2-3, the V gene TRBV28; D is perhaps TRBD2 (6 bases). CDR1 and CDR2 (germline): MDHEN, SYDVKM. V lost 5 bases and J 4 bases, leaving 16 bases between the germline ends. The length of the CDR3 is 15 residues.

This rearrangement joins TRBV19 to TRBJ2-3; D unclear. CDR1 and CDR2 from the germline V gene are LNHDA and SQIVND (reference sequence). Trimming left V 4 bases short and J 3 bases short, with 5 bases between. The CDR3 is made up of 12 amino acids. This CDR3 is CASSTLTDTQYF. CDR3 DNA: TGTGCCAGTAGTACTCTAACAGATACGCAGTATTTT.

The chain links TRBV18 to TRBJ1-4; 7 bases line up with TRBD1. This CDR3 is 15 amino acids long. The trim removed 0 bases at V and 8 bases at J, leaving 6 bases unmatched. The germline CDR1 and CDR2 sequences are KGHSH and LQKENI. The CDR3 protein is CASSPPTGDMEKLFF. The CDR3 DNA reads TGTGCCAGCTCACCACCAACAGGGGATATGGAAAAACTGTTTTTT.

The chain joins TRBV4-1 to TRBJ2-1, with 13 bases fitting TRBD2. Germline CDR1 and CDR2: MGHRA and YSYEKL. The CDR3 loop spans 19 amino acids. With 2 bases clipped from V and 2 bases from J, the junction kept 9 bases outside the gene matches. The CDR3 DNA follows: TGCGCCAGCAGCCAACCCGGACTAGCGGGAGAGTCCACCTACAATGAGCAGTTCTTC. It encodes CASSQPGLAGESTYNEQFF.

V and J are TRBV5-1 and TRBJ1-1; tentatively, D is TRBD1 (5 bases). Trimming cost V 0 bases and J 8 bases, with 17 bases left between them. Germline CDR1 reads SGHRS; CDR2 reads YFSETQ. The CDR3 is 15 residues long. CDR3 nucleotides: TGCGCCAGCAGCTTGGCCGGACGAGCTGGGGGGGAAGCTTTCTTT. Its translation: CASSLAGRAGGEAFF.

V and J are TRBV29-1 and TRBJ2-5; 7 bases map to TRBD2. The DNA end is a closer match to TRBJ2-7, so the J assignment may be wrong. Per germline, CDR1 SQVTM and CDR2 ANQGSEA. CDR3 length: 12 residues. The CDR3 DNA reads TGCAGCGTCGGGACTAATGGCGACGAGCAGTACTTC. This codes for CSVGTNGDEQYF.

The rearrangement joins TRBV28 to TRBJ1-1; the D is unclear. Trimming stripped 5 bases from V and 5 bases from J, with 12 bases between. The germline CDR1 and CDR2 sequences are MDHEN and SYDVKM. The CDR3 runs 13 residues. The DNA for the CDR3 is TGTGCCAGCAGTCTCCCAGAATTGACTGAAGCTTTCTTT. Amino acid sequence: CASSLPELTEAFF.

The chain joins TRBV2 to TRBJ2-6; 10 nucleotides align to TRBD1. With 6 bases clipped from V and 1 base from J, the junction kept 6 bases outside the gene matches. Per germline, CDR1 SNHLY and CDR2 FYNNEI. This CDR3 contains 17 residues. The DNA of the CDR3 is TGTGCCAGCAGAGGGACAGGGGCTTTATCTGGGGCCAACGTCCTGACTTTC. Its protein product is CASRGTGALSGANVLTF.

The genes are TRBV19 and TRBJ2-3; possible D gene TRBD1, 5 bases. The CDR3 consists of 13 residues. Per the germline V gene, CDR1 is LNHDA and CDR2 is SQIVND (reference sequence). The V and J ends lost 8 bases and 6 bases respectively, with 15 bases between them. DNA of the CDR3: TGTGCCAGTGGGGTCCAGGGTTCGGATACGCAGTATTTT. It encodes CASGVQGSDTQYF.

The chain recombines TRBV19 with TRBJ1-1, with a weak D call TRBD1 (6 bases). The germline gives CDR1 LNHDA, CDR2 SQIVND (reference sequence). This CDR3 has 16 residues. With 3 bases removed from V and 5 bases from J, the gap between germline ends came to 19 bases. CDR3 loop: CASSIGQFALGTEAFF. The CDR3 region has the DNA TGTGCCAGTAGTATCGGACAGTTTGCATTGGGGACTGAAGCTTTCTTT.

V is TRBV11-2 and J is TRBJ2-7, with a tentative D call TRBD2 (5 bases). This CDR3 has 13 amino acids. Germline lookup yields CDR1 SGHAT and CDR2 FQNNGV. The V and J ends lost 1 base and 7 bases respectively, with 11 bases between them. The CDR3 spells CASSLGPGSEQYF. CDR3 bases: TGTGCCAGCAGCTTAGGGCCGGGGAGTGAGCAGTACTTC.